This T cell receptor beta chain is from a study of blood T cells in healthy people across ages. A second roughly 6 to 11 cycle PCR used barcoded and J-beta primers. TCRdb fed the 5' RACE reads into MiXCR, producing one record per CDR3 protein. Here the sample spans roughly 1,800,000 distinct CDR3 sequences, about 49% being singletons. Remarks on this clonotype: What it binds is not known. One junction end disagrees with the germline gene, perhaps due to a read error.

Broader study findings: Bulk PBMC profiling left naive and antigen-experienced comparisons inconclusive. The recorded TCR beta diversity per million T cells decreased in a roughly linear manner with age.

Collection of approximately 9.3 milliliters of peripheral blood was performed for each donor. The CDR3 consists of 15 residues. The receptor's source is a woman in her thirties or forties in good health. The chain uses TRBV12-3 or TRBV12-4 and TRBJ2-1; 12 nucleotides align to TRBD2. Sequenced: blood. CDR3 amino acids: CVSSARLAGANEQFF. Here the CDR3 DNA reads TGTGTCAGCAGTGCCCGACTAGCGGGGGCCAATGAGCAGTTCTTC.